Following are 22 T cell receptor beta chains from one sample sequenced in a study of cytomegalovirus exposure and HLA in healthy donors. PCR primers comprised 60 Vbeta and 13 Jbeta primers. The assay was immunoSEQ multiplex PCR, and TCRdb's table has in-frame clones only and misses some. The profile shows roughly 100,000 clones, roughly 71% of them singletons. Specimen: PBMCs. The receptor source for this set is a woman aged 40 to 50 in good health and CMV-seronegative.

The CDR3 loop reads CASRDGGEQFF. The DNA of the CDR3 is TGTGCCAGCAGGGACGGGGGTGAGCAGTTCTTC. V usage is TRBV6-6 and J usage is TRBJ2-1, with TRBD2 as a possible D gene (6 bases). V lost 6 bases to trimming and J lost 9 bases, with 9 bases between them. Germline CDR1 is MNHNY and CDR2 is SVGAGI (reference sequence). The CDR3 has 11 amino acids.

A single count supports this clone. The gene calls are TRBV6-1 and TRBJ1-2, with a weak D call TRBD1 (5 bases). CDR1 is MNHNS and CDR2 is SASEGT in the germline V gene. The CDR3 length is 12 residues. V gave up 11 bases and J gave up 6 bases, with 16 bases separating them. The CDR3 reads CAAGGGVHGYTF. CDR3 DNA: TGTGCCGCCGGCGGGGGGGTTCATGGCTACACCTTC.

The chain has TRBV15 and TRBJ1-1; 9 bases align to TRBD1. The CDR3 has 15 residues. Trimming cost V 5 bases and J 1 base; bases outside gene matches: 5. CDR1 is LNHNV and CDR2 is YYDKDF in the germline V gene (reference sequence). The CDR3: CATSGAGQGNTEAFF. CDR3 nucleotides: TGTGCCACCAGCGGGGCGGGACAGGGGAACACTGAAGCTTTCTTT.

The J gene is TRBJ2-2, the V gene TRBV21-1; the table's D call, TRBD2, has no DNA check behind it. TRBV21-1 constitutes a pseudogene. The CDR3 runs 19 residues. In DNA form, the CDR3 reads TGTGCCAGCAGCAAAGGGGGCCTAGCGGTTGATTTCGGCACCGGGGAGCTGTTTTTT. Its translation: CASSKGGLAVDFGTGELFF.

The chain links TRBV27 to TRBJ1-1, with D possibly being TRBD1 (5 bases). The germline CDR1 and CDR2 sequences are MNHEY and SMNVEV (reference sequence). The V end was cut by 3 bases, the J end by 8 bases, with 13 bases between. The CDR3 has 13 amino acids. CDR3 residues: CASSFLGRDEAFF. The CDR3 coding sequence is TGTGCCAGCAGTTTTCTAGGGCGGGACGAAGCTTTCTTT.

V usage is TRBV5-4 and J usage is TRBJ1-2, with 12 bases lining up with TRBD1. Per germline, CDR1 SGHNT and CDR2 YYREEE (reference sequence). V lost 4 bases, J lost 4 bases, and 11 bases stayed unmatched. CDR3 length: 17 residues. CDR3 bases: TGTGCCAGCAGCCCGGGACAGGGGGCCCAATGGAGCTATGGCTACACCTTC. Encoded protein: CASSPGQGAQWSYGYTF. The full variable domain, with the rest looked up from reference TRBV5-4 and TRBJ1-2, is ETGVTQSPTHLIKTRGQQVTLRCSSQSGHNTVSWYQQALGQGPQFIFQYYREEENGRGNFPPRFSGLQFPNYSSELNVNALELDDSALYLCASSPGQGAQWSYGYTFGSGTRLTVV.

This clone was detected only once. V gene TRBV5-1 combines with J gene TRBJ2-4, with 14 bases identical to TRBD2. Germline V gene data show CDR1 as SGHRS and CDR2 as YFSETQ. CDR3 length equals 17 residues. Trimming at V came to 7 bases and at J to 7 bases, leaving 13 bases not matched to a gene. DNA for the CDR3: TGCGCCAGCCGCGCCATAACGACTAGCGGGGGGGACAACATTCAGTACTTC. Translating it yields CASRAITTSGGDNIQYF.

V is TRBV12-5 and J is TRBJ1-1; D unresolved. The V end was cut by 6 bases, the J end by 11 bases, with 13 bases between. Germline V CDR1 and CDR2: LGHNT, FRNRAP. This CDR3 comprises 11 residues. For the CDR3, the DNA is TGTGCTAGTGGGATATCAGGATCGGCTTTCTTT. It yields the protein CASGISGSAFF.

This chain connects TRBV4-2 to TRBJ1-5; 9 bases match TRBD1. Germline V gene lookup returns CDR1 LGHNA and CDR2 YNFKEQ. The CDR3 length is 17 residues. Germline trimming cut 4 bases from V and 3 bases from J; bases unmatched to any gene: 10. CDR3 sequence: CASSLIKTGGHNQPQHF. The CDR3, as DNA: TGTGCCAGCAGCCTGATTAAGACAGGGGGACACAATCAGCCCCAGCATTTT.

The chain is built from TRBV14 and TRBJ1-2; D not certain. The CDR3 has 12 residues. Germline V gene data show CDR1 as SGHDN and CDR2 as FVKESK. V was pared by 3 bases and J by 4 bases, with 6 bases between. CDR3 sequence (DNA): TGTGCCAGCAGCCAGGGCGTCTATGGCTACACCTTC. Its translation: CASSQGVYGYTF. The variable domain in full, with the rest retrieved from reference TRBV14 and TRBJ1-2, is EAGVTQFPSHSVIEKGQTVTLRCDPISGHDNLYWYRRVMGKEIKFLLHFVKESKQDESGMPNNRFLAERTGGTYSTLKVQPAELEDSGVYFCASSQGVYGYTFGSGTRLTVV.

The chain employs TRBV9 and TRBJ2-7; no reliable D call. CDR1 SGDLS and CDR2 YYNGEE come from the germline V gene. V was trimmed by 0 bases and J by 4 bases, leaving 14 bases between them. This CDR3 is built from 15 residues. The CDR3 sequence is CASSVVSGLLYEQYF. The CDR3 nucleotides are TGTGCCAGCAGCGTAGTTTCGGGTCTGCTGTACGAGCAGTACTTC.

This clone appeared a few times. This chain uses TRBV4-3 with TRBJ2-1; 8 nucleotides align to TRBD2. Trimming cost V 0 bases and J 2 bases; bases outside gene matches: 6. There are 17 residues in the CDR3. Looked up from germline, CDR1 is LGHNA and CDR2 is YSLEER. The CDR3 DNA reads TGCGCCAGCAGCCAAGACTCGGCGGGGGGACCCTACAATGAGCAGTTCTTC. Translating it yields CASSQDSAGGPYNEQFF.

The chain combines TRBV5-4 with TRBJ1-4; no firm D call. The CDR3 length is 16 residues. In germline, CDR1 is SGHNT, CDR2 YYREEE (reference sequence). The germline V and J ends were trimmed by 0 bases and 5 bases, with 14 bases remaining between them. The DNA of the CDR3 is TGTGCCAGCAGCTTGGAGTCGGGGAGGCCGAATGAAAAACTGTTTTTT. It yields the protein CASSLESGRPNEKLFF.

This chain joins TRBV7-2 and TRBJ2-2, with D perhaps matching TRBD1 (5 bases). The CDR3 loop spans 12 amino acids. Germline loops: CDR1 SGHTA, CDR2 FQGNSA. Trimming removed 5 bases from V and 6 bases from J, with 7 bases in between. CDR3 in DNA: TGTGCCAGCAGCCAGACAGCCGGGGAGCTGTTTTTT. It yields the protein CASSQTAGELFF.

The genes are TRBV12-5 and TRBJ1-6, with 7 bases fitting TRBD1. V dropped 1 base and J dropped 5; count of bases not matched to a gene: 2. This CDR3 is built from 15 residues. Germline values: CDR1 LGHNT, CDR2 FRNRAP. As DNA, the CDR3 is TGTGCTAGTGGTTTGGGACAGGGACATAATTCACCCCTCCACTTT. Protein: CASGLGQGHNSPLHF.

The CDR3 coding sequence is TGTGCCAGCAGGAGCTATGGCGGGGGGACGTACGAGCAGTACTTC. Translated, it gives CASRSYGGGTYEQYF. The chain uses TRBV5-6 and TRBJ2-7, with TRBD2 matching over 8 bases. With 5 bases clipped from V and 4 bases from J, the junction kept 11 bases outside the gene matches. The germline gives CDR1 SGHDT, CDR2 YYEEEE. This CDR3 contains 15 residues.

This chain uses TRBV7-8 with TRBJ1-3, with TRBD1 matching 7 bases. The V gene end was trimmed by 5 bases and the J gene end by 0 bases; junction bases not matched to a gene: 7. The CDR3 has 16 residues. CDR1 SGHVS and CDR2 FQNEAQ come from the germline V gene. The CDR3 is CASSPGQFYSGNTIYF. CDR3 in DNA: TGTGCCAGCAGCCCGGGACAGTTTTACTCTGGAAACACCATATATTTT.

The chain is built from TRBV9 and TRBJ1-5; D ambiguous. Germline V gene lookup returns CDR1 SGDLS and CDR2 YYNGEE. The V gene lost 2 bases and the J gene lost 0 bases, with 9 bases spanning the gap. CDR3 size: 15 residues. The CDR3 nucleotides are TGTGCCAGCAGCGTGGGAGGTAATAGCAATCAGCCCCAGCATTTT. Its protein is CASSVGGNSNQPQHF.

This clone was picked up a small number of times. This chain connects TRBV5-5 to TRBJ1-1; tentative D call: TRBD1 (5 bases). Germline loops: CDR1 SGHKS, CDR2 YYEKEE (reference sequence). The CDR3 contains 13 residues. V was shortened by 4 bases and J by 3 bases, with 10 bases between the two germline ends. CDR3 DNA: TGTGCCAGCAGCCCCGACAGCGACACTGAAGCTTTCTTT. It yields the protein CASSPDSDTEAFF.

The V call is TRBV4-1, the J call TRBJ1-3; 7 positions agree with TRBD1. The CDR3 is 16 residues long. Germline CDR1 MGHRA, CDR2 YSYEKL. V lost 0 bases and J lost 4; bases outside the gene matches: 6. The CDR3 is CASSQDDRVEGNTIYF. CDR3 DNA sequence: TGCGCCAGCAGCCAAGATGACAGGGTAGAAGGAAACACCATATATTTT.

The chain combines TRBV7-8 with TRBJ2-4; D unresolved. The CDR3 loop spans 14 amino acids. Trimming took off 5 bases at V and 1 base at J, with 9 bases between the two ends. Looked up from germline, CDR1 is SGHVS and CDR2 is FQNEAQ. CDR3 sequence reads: CASSDPYAKNIQYF. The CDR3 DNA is TGTGCCAGCAGCGATCCCTATGCCAAAAACATTCAGTACTTC. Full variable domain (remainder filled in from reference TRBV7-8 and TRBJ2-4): GAGVSQSPRYKVAKRGQDVALRCDPISGHVSLFWYQQALGQGPEFLTYFQNEAQLDKSGLPSDRFFAERPEGSVSTLKIQRTQQEDSAVYLCASSDPYAKNIQYFGAGTRLSVL.

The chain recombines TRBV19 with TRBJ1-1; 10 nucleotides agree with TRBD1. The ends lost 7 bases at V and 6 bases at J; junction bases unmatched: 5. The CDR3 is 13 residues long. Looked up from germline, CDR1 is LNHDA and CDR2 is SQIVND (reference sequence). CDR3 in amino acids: CASIRDRGSEAFF. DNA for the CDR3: TGTGCCAGTATCCGGGACAGGGGATCTGAAGCTTTCTTT.